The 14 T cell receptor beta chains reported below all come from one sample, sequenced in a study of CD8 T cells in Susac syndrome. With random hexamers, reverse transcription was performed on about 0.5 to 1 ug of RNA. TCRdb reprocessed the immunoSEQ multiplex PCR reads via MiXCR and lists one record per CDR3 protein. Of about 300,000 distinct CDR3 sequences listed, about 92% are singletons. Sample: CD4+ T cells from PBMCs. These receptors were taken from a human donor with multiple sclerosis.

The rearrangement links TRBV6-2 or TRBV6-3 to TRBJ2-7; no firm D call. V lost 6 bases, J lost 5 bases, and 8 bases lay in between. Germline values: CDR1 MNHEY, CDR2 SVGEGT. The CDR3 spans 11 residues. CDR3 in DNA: TGTGCCAGCAGCGTAGGCCACGAGCAGTACTTC. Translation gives CASSVGHEQYF.

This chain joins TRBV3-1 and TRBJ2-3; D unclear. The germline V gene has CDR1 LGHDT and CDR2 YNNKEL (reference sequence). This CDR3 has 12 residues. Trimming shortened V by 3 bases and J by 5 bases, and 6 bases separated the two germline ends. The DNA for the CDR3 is TGTGCCAGCAGCCACCGGAGAGATACGCAGTATTTT. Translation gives CASSHRRDTQYF.

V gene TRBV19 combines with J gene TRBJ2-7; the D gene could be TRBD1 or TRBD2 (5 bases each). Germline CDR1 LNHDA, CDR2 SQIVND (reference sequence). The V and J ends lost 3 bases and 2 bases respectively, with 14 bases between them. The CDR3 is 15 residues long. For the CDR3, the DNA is TGTGCCAGTAGTATCCGGGGCGATAATCCCTACGAGCAGTACTTC. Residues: CASSIRGDNPYEQYF.

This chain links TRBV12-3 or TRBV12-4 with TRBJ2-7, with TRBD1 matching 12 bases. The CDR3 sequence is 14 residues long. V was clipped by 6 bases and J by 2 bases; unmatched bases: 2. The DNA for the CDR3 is TGTGCCAGCAGGGGACAGGGGGCCCCCTACGAGCAGTACTTC. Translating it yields CASRGQGAPYEQYF.

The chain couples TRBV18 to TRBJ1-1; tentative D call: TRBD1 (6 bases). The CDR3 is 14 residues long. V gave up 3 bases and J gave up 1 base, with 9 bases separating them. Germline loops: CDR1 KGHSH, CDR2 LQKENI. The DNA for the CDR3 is TGTGCCAGCTCACCTCAGACAGGGAACACTGAAGCTTTCTTT. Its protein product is CASSPQTGNTEAFF.

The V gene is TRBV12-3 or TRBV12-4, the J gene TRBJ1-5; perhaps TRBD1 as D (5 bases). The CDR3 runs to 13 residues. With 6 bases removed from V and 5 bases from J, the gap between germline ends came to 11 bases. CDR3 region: CASSPTGYQPQHF. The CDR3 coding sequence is TGTGCCAGCAGCCCCACAGGATATCAGCCCCAGCATTTT.

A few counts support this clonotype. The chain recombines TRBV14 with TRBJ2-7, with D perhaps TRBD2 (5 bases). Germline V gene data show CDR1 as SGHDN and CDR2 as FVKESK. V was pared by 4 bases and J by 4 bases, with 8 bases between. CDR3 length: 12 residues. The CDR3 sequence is CASSPAGYEQYF. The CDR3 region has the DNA TGTGCCAGCAGCCCGGCGGGTTACGAGCAGTACTTC. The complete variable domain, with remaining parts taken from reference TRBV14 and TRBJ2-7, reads EAGVTQFPSHSVIEKGQTVTLRCDPISGHDNLYWYRRVMGKEIKFLLHFVKESKQDESGMPNNRFLAERTGGTYSTLKVQPAELEDSGVYFCASSPAGYEQYFGPGTRLTVT.

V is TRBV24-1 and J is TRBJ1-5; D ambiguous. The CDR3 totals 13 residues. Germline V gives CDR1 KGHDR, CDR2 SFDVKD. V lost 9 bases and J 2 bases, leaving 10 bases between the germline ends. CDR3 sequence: CATYSRGNQPQHF. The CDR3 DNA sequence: TGTGCCACCTACAGTCGGGGCAATCAGCCCCAGCATTTT.

CDR3 DNA sequence: TGTGCCTGGGGGACAAACTACGAGCAGTACTTC. This encodes CAWGTNYEQYF. This chain joins TRBV30 and TRBJ2-7, with D maybe TRBD1 (6 bases). V was trimmed by 5 bases and J by 3 bases, leaving 8 bases between them. CDR1 GTSNPN and CDR2 SVGIG come from the germline V gene (reference sequence). The CDR3 is 11 amino acids.

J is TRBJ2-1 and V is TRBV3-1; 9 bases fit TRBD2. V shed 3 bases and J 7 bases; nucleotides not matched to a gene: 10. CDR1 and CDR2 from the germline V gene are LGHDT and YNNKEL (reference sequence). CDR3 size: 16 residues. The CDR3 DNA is TGTGCCAGCAGCCACTCAGGCGGGAGGGGCTTGAATGAGCAGTTCTTC. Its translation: CASSHSGGRGLNEQFF.

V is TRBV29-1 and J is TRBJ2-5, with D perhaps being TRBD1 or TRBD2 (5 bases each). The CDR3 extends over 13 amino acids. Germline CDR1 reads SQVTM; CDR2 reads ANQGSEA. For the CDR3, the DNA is TGCAGTTTTAATAGGGACGACGGGGCGACCCAGTACTTC. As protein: CSFNRDDGATQYF.

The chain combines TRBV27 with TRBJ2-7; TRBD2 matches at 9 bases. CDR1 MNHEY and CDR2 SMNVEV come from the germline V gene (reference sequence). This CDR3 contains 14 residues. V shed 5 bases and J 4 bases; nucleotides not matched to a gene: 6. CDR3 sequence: CASSPLAGRYEQYF. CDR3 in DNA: TGTGCCAGCAGTCCTCTAGCGGGAAGGTACGAGCAGTACTTC.

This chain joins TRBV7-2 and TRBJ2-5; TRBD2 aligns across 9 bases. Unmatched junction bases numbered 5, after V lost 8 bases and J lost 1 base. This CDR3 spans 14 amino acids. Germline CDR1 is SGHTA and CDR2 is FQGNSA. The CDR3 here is CASSASGAQETQYF. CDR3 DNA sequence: TGTGCCAGCTCCGCTAGCGGGGCCCAAGAGACCCAGTACTTC.

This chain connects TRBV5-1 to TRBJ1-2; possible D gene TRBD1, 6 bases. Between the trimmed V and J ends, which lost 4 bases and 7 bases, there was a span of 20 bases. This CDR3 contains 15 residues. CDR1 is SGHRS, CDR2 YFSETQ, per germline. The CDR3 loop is CASSHETGLGRGYTF. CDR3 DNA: TGCGCCAGCAGCCACGAGACAGGTCTCGGGCGTGGCTACACCTTC.